One and the same sample provided the 3 T cell receptor beta chains below, sequenced in a study of control samples from healthy donors and cancer patients. Clones were sequenced by immunoSEQ multiplex PCR, and TCRdb holds only the in-frame ones, with some missing. This sample carries 45,000 to 60,000 clones, 80% of them seen once, and the ten largest clones take 10%. The source material was blood. Receptors were obtained from a man between 65 and 85 years old in good health.

The chain employs TRBV27 and TRBJ2-1; 7 bases line up with TRBD2. Germline loops: CDR1 MNHEY, CDR2 SMNVEV (reference sequence). J lost 8 bases, V lost 5 bases, and 6 bases had no gene match. The CDR3 extends over 13 amino acids. The CDR3 coding sequence is TGTGCCAGCAGTGGGAGACTAGCTGATGAGCAGTTCTTC. The encoded protein is CASSGRLADEQFF.

This chain uses TRBV27 with TRBJ1-2; perhaps TRBD1 as D (6 bases). Per germline, CDR1 MNHEY and CDR2 SMNVEV (reference sequence). V was shortened by 2 bases and J by 5 bases, with 15 bases between the two germline ends. The length of the CDR3 is 15 residues. CDR3 bases: TGTGCCAGCAGTTTAAAGGGGGGCCAGTATTATGGCTACACCTTC. This sequence encodes CASSLKGGQYYGYTF.

The chain employs TRBV6-6 and TRBJ1-3, with D hard to call. V was pared by 2 bases and J by 2 bases, with 10 bases between. CDR3 length equals 15 residues. In germline, CDR1 is MNHNY, CDR2 SVGAGI (reference sequence). The CDR3 nucleotides are TGTGCCAGCAGTTACGGTGAGGGAGCTGGAAACACCATATATTTT. It yields the protein CASSYGEGAGNTIYF.